Sequencing of this T cell receptor (beta chain) was carried out in a study of post-analysis software for immune sequencing data (dated by TCRdb to between 2014 and 2016). With respect to the entire study: Disease courses on record covered relapsing-remitting, secondary progressive and progressive-relapsing multiple sclerosis, though some patients had no subtype annotation. Patient repertoires were compared against some twelve previously published healthy control repertoires from donors aged about 6 to 28 years. A subset of samples was prepared in parallel using single-end sample barcoding, then pooled and co-amplified after Illumina adapter ligation. Overall results and qualifications from the work: Compared with controls, multiple sclerosis patients had significantly lower normalized Chao1 diversity, a finding suggesting substantial peripheral T-cell clonal expansion. Strong co-clustering of samples prepared in the same batch was shown by direct clustering with F measure, prompting a batch-effect correction. The control group was slightly older than the multiple sclerosis patient group. A handful of TRBV segments, including TRBV5-6, TRBV5-1 and TRBV20-1, were significantly more frequent in patients than controls.

According to the germline V gene, CDR1 reads SGHRS and CDR2 reads YFSETQ. Clipping removes 3 bases from V and 0 bases from J, with 7 as the unmatched junction base count. The cysteine opens and the phenylalanine closes a CDR3 of 17 amino acids. Just the 51-base CDR3 DNA is kept, in frame starting at base 1. A note on this clonotype: This clone's antigen is unknown. Base-call qualities are not available, and no considerably larger clone is one nucleotide away.

To demonstrate the VDJtools post-analysis software, TCR beta repertoires were profiled from the peripheral blood of more than 10 young patients with multiple sclerosis. Multiple sclerosis patients were children and adolescents aged roughly 6 to 17 years. The method was PCR. Instrument used: Illumina HiSeq 2500. To reduce PCR and sequencing biases, unique molecular identifiers were built into the TCR beta cDNA libraries. Some 500,000 cDNA molecules were obtained for every 1 to 10 million input T cells, so each molecule roughly corresponded to one T cell. Patient libraries were prepared and sequenced with the same protocol used for the earlier healthy control dataset. Samples belonging to the same batch were prepared together, multiplexed and sequenced on a shared HiSeq lane. The original pipeline was this. Raw barcoded reads were processed with MIGEC, discarding single-read molecular identifier groups before consensus assembly and CDR3 extraction. VDJtools was used for post-analysis of the clonotype tables, with diversity normalized by down-sampling every dataset to the smallest sample size. To correct batch-related cross-sample contamination, repertoire overlap clustering matched CDR3 amino acid sequences but not nucleotide sequences. The public sequencing data were trimmed at Q25 with fastp and processed into clonotypes with MiXCR by TCRdb, which kept only in-frame beta chains. Entries that share a CDR3 protein sequence are merged under the most common genes and DNA. The V and J calls, along with clone size, are taken from TCRdb and not from the paper's own processing. Within this sample are about 540,000 distinct CDR3 sequences, with around a third of them counted one time only. The leading ten clones occupy approximately 5.4% of the sample.

The V gene is TRBV5-1 and the J gene is TRBJ2-5, with 11 junctional bases fitting TRBD2. This TCR came from a girl between 2 and 17 years old with multiple sclerosis. Specimen: blood. The DNA sequence is given as TGCGCCAGCAGCTGGGGACTAGCGGATCTGTACCAAGAGACCCAGTACTTC. This codes for CASSWGLADLYQETQYF. With the rest looked up from the reference TRBV5-1 and TRBJ2-5 genes rather than sequenced, the full variable domain is KAGVTQTPRYLIKTRGQQVTLSCSPISGHRSVSWYQQTPGQGLQFLFEYFSETQRNKGNFPGRFSGRQFSNSRSEMNVSTLELGDSALYLCASSWGLADLYQETQYFGPGTRLLVL.